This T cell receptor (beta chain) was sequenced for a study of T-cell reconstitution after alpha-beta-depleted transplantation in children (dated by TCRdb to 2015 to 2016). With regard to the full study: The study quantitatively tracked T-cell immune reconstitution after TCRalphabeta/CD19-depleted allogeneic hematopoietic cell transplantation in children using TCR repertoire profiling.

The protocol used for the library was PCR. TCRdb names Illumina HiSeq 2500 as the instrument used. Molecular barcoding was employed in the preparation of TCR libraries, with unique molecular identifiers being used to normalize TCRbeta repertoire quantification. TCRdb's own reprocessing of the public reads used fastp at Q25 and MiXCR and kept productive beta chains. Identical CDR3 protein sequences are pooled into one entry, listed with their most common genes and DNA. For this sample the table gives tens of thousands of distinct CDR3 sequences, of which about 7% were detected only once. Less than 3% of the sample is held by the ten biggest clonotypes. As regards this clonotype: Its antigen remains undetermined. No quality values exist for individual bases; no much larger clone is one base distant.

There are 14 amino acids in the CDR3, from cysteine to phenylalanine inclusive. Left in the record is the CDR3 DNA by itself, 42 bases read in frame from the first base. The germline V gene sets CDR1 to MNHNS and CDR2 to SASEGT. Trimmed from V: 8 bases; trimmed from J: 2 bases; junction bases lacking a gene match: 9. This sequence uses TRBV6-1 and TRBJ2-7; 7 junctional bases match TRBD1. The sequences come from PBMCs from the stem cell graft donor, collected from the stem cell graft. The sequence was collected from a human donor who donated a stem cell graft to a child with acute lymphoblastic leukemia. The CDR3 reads CASSTGRTPYEQYF. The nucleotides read TGTGCCAGCTCGACAGGGCGGACCCCCTACGAGCAGTACTTC.